These T cell receptor beta chains were read from a single sample in a study of T cell changes during pregnancy in multiple sclerosis. Libraries were prepared by immunoSEQ multiplex PCR; TCRdb keeps only in-frame clonotypes and omits some of them. The data hold around 19,000 clones, with approximately 91% observed a single time. The sequencing used CD8+ T cells from peripheral blood mononuclear cells, collected after pregnancy. These receptors originate from a female donor in good health, enrolled as a control in a pregnancy study. Both conserved end residues are part of each CDR3. The D gene is left open where the match is weak. Clone size, where shown, is once, few, many, or a class for clones that have expanded.

j_gene: TRBJ2-1
v_gene: TRBV6-1
abundance: .
d_gene: TRBD1
CDR3nt: TGTGCCAGCAAGAGGGACAGGGGGCTCTACAATGAGCAGTTCTTC
CDR3aa: CASKRDRGLYNEQFF

j_gene: TRBJ2-7
v_gene: TRBV5-1
abundance: .
d_gene: .
CDR3nt: TGCGCCAGCAGCTGGGGGGGAGGGGGATCCTACGAGCAGTACTTC
CDR3aa: CASSWGGGGSYEQYF

j_gene: TRBJ2-3
v_gene: TRBV28
abundance: .
d_gene: TRBD2
CDR3nt: TGTGCCAGCAGTTTCCCCTTTACTAGCGGGAGGGCCCTAGATACGCAGTATTTT
CDR3aa: CASSFPFTSGRALDTQYF

j_gene: TRBJ1-2
v_gene: TRBV19
abundance: once
d_gene: .
CDR3nt: TGTGCCAGTACCACCACGGACAGCAACTATGGCTACACCTTC
CDR3aa: CASTTTDSNYGYTF

j_gene: TRBJ1-4
v_gene: TRBV19
abundance: .
d_gene: TRBD1
CDR3nt: TGTGCCAGTAGAACAGGGGCGCTCGAAAAACTGTTTTTT
CDR3aa: CASRTGALEKLFF

j_gene: TRBJ2-2
v_gene: TRBV19
abundance: once
d_gene: TRBD2
CDR3nt: TGTGCCAGTAAGATTAGCGGGAGAGGGACCGGGGAGCTGTTTTTT
CDR3aa: CASKISGRGTGELFF

j_gene: TRBJ1-2
v_gene: TRBV2
abundance: .
d_gene: .
CDR3nt: TGTGCCAGCAGGGCCCGGGGGGACGTAATCTATGGCTACACCTTC
CDR3aa: CASRARGDVIYGYTF

j_gene: TRBJ2-6
v_gene: TRBV7-9
abundance: .
d_gene: .
CDR3nt: TGTGCCAGCAGCTTAACGAATGAGTCTGGGGCCAACGTCCTGACTTTC
CDR3aa: CASSLTNESGANVLTF

j_gene: TRBJ2-3
v_gene: TRBV7-3
abundance: .
d_gene: .
CDR3nt: TGTGCCAGCAGCTTTACAGGGACCACAGATACGCAGTATTTT
CDR3aa: CASSFTGTTDTQYF

j_gene: TRBJ2-3
v_gene: TRBV20-1
abundance: .
d_gene: .
CDR3nt: TGCAGTGCCAGACAGTCGGATACGCAGTATTTT
CDR3aa: CSARQSDTQYF

j_gene: TRBJ1-2
v_gene: TRBV18
abundance: .
d_gene: .
CDR3nt: TGTGCCAGCTCACCAATTAGGCAGGAACCCTATGGCTACACCTTC
CDR3aa: CASSPIRQEPYGYTF

j_gene: TRBJ1-1
v_gene: TRBV7-8
abundance: .
d_gene: .
CDR3nt: TGTGCCAGCAGCTTACATCGGACTTTGAACACTGAAGCTTTCTTT
CDR3aa: CASSLHRTLNTEAFF

j_gene: TRBJ1-2
v_gene: TRBV27
abundance: .
d_gene: .
CDR3nt: TGTGCCAGCAGAGAGACCCGGGGAAACTATGGCTACACCTTC
CDR3aa: CASRETRGNYGYTF

j_gene: TRBJ1-1
v_gene: TRBV6-1
abundance: .
d_gene: .
CDR3nt: TGTGCCAGCAGTGTCGGAGAGGGTTTCCGCACTGAAGCTTTCTTT
CDR3aa: CASSVGEGFRTEAFF

j_gene: TRBJ2-3
v_gene: TRBV6-5
abundance: .
d_gene: TRBD2
CDR3nt: TGTGCCAGCAGTTACGTTAGCGGGGGCACAGATACGCAGTATTTT
CDR3aa: CASSYVSGGTDTQYF

j_gene: TRBJ2-7
v_gene: TRBV7-9
abundance: .
d_gene: .
CDR3nt: TGTGCCAGCAGCCGACATGGCAACTTCTACGAGCAGTACTTC
CDR3aa: CASSRHGNFYEQYF

j_gene: TRBJ2-3
v_gene: TRBV19
abundance: .
d_gene: .
CDR3nt: TGTGCCAGTAGTACAACAGGGCTCGGCACAGATACGCAGTATTTT
CDR3aa: CASSTTGLGTDTQYF

j_gene: TRBJ1-1
v_gene: TRBV19
abundance: .
d_gene: TRBD1
CDR3nt: TGTGCCAGTAGTATTCCCACGGGACAGGGTCCGAACACTGAAGCTTTCTTT
CDR3aa: CASSIPTGQGPNTEAFF

j_gene: TRBJ2-3
v_gene: TRBV29-1
abundance: .
d_gene: TRBD1
CDR3nt: TGCAGCGTTGAAGATTGGGACAGGGGGTTAGTAAATACGCAGTATTTT
CDR3aa: CSVEDWDRGLVNTQYF

j_gene: TRBJ2-1
v_gene: TRBV27
abundance: .
d_gene: TRBD2
CDR3nt: TGTGCCAGCAGTTTATTTTCCCCCCGCGGGGGGTACAATGAGCAGTTCTTC
CDR3aa: CASSLFSPRGGYNEQFF

j_gene: TRBJ2-3
v_gene: TRBV19
abundance: medium-sized
d_gene: .
CDR3nt: TGTGCCAGTAGTATAGACAGGGTAAGCCCCCCATTAGGCACAGATACGCAGTATTTT
CDR3aa: CASSIDRVSPPLGTDTQYF

j_gene: TRBJ2-7
v_gene: TRBV28
abundance: .
d_gene: TRBD2
CDR3nt: TGTGCCAGCAGTTTATGGACGAGCGGGAGGGACTCCTACGAGCAGTACTTC
CDR3aa: CASSLWTSGRDSYEQYF

j_gene: TRBJ1-2
v_gene: TRBV13
abundance: once
d_gene: TRBD1
CDR3nt: TGTGCCAGCAGCTTAGAGGGGGCGTATGGCTACACCTTC
CDR3aa: CASSLEGAYGYTF

j_gene: TRBJ2-5
v_gene: TRBV6-4
abundance: once
d_gene: TRBD2
CDR3nt: TGTGCCAGCAGCGTAGCGGGGGGCGAGGGAGAGACCCAGTACTTC
CDR3aa: CASSVAGGEGETQYF

j_gene: TRBJ2-1
v_gene: TRBV5-1
abundance: .
d_gene: .
CDR3nt: TGCGCCAGCAGCTTGTTTCGGGGGAATGAGCAGTTCTTC
CDR3aa: CASSLFRGNEQFF

j_gene: TRBJ1-1
v_gene: TRBV15
abundance: .
d_gene: .
CDR3nt: TGTGCCACCAGCAGCGCAGGGTCCACTGAAGCTTTCTTT
CDR3aa: CATSSAGSTEAFF

j_gene: TRBJ2-6
v_gene: TRBV10-3
abundance: .
d_gene: .
CDR3nt: TGTGCCATCAGTTACAGGGTGCACGGGGCCAACGTCCTGACTTTC
CDR3aa: CAISYRVHGANVLTF

j_gene: TRBJ1-5
v_gene: TRBV19
abundance: .
d_gene: .
CDR3nt: TGTGCCAGTAGTACGGGTTCGGCCCAGCATTTT
CDR3aa: CASSTGSAQHF

j_gene: TRBJ2-1
v_gene: TRBV7-2
abundance: .
d_gene: TRBD2
CDR3nt: TGTGCCAGCAGCTTAACTAGCGGGGCCCACAATGAGCAGTTCTTC
CDR3aa: CASSLTSGAHNEQFF

j_gene: TRBJ1-5
v_gene: TRBV19
abundance: once
d_gene: TRBD1
CDR3nt: TGTGCCAGTACGGAGGGACAGGGGAATCAGCCCCAGCATTTT
CDR3aa: CASTEGQGNQPQHF

j_gene: TRBJ2-7
v_gene: TRBV7-9
abundance: .
d_gene: .
CDR3nt: TGTGCCAGCAGCCCTGCACAGGGTCCCAAGGCATCCTACGAGCAGTACTTC
CDR3aa: CASSPAQGPKASYEQYF

j_gene: TRBJ2-5
v_gene: TRBV29-1
abundance: .
d_gene: TRBD1
CDR3nt: TGCAGCGTTGGGACAGGCTATCCCCCGGAGACCCAGTACTTC
CDR3aa: CSVGTGYPPETQYF

j_gene: TRBJ1-2
v_gene: TRBV27
abundance: .
d_gene: TRBD1
CDR3nt: TGTGCCAGCAGGATGACAGGGGGTTTTAACTATGGCTACACCTTC
CDR3aa: CASRMTGGFNYGYTF

j_gene: TRBJ1-1
v_gene: TRBV2
abundance: .
d_gene: .
CDR3nt: TGTGCCAGCAGTGGGACAGACACTGAAGCTTTCTTT
CDR3aa: CASSGTDTEAFF

j_gene: TRBJ2-1
v_gene: TRBV6-5
abundance: once
d_gene: .
CDR3nt: TGTGCCAGCAGTTACTTTGGGAGTACGAATGAGCAGTTCTTC
CDR3aa: CASSYFGSTNEQFF

j_gene: TRBJ1-5
v_gene: TRBV5-4
abundance: .
d_gene: TRBD1
CDR3nt: TGTGCCAGCAGTTCACAGGGGGGTCAGCCCCAGCATTTT
CDR3aa: CASSSQGGQPQHF

j_gene: TRBJ2-5
v_gene: TRBV6-1
abundance: .
d_gene: TRBD1
CDR3nt: TGTGCCAGCAGTGGGTGGCAGGGGGTAGGAGAGACCCAGTACTTC
CDR3aa: CASSGWQGVGETQYF

j_gene: TRBJ1-3
v_gene: TRBV11-2
abundance: .
d_gene: TRBD1
CDR3nt: TGTGCCAGCAGCTTAATGGGACAGGCCTCTGGAAACACCATATATTTT
CDR3aa: CASSLMGQASGNTIYF

j_gene: TRBJ2-3
v_gene: TRBV5-4
abundance: .
d_gene: TRBD2
CDR3nt: TGTGCCAGCAGCTTGACGGCGGGAGTGTACGATACGCAGTATTTT
CDR3aa: CASSLTAGVYDTQYF

j_gene: TRBJ2-2
v_gene: TRBV9
abundance: .
d_gene: .
CDR3nt: TGTGCCAGCAGCACCGGGACACTGAACACCGGGGAGCTGTTTTTT
CDR3aa: CASSTGTLNTGELFF

j_gene: TRBJ1-2
v_gene: TRBV27
abundance: .
d_gene: TRBD1
CDR3nt: TGTGCCACCGGTCTGTTAGGACAGGGTATAGGCTACACCTTC
CDR3aa: CATGLLGQGIGYTF

j_gene: TRBJ1-2
v_gene: TRBV30
abundance: .
d_gene: TRBD1
CDR3nt: TGTGCCTGGAGAGACCCGACAGGGAGCTATGGCTACACCTTC
CDR3aa: CAWRDPTGSYGYTF

j_gene: TRBJ2-5
v_gene: TRBV6-5
abundance: .
d_gene: TRBD2
CDR3nt: TGTGCCAGCAGTTACGGGGTGGGGGGGGAGACCCAGTACTTC
CDR3aa: CASSYGVGGETQYF

j_gene: TRBJ2-7
v_gene: TRBV5-1
abundance: .
d_gene: .
CDR3nt: TGCGCCAGCAGCCCAGGGGCCTCCTACGAGCAGTACTTC
CDR3aa: CASSPGASYEQYF

j_gene: TRBJ2-3
v_gene: TRBV29-1
abundance: medium-sized
d_gene: TRBD2
CDR3nt: TGCAGCGTACGAGGGGAGGGAGATACGCAGTATTTT
CDR3aa: CSVRGEGDTQYF

j_gene: TRBJ1-5
v_gene: TRBV2
abundance: .
d_gene: .
CDR3nt: TGTGCCAGCAGACTTCGGACAGCATCGGGTAATCAGCCCCAGCATTTT
CDR3aa: CASRLRTASGNQPQHF